This TCR beta chain was sequenced during a study of T-cell memory formation after mild COVID-19. Each CDR3 protein gets one entry after TCRdb re-called the 5' RACE reads with MiXCR. The table includes 350,000 to 450,000 distinct CDR3 sequences, approximately 14% detected once. The CDR3 has 13 amino acids. V was clipped by 5 bases and J by 4 bases, with 12 bases between them. Germline CDR1 is MNHEY and CDR2 is SVGAGI. The TCR originated in a man between 18 and 35 years old who had mild COVID-19 (a few samples of this study predate the infection). Cell type and time point are not known. The sample was PBMCs or a T cell subset sorted from them (not recorded which). This chain connects TRBV6-5 to TRBJ2-7; D may be TRBD2 (5 bases). CDR3 region: CASSPQAVYEQYF. The CDR3 coding sequence is TGTGCCAGCAGTCCCCAAGCGGTGTACGAGCAGTACTTC.